The 23 T cell receptor beta chains listed next were all sequenced from one sample in a study of cytomegalovirus exposure and HLA in healthy donors. In the PCR, 60 Vbeta and 13 Jbeta primers were used. Repertoires were generated with immunoSEQ multiplex PCR, while TCRdb's copy carries only in-frame clones and drops some. The sample lists about 200,000 clones; 82% were seen once. Material for sequencing was PBMCs. All receptors derive from a woman aged 50 to 60 in good health and CMV-seropositive.

Written as DNA, the CDR3 is TGCAGCGCGAAAAGGACAGGGCGAAGAGAGACCCAGTACTTC. Translated, it gives CSAKRTGRRETQYF. The chain carries TRBV29-1 and TRBJ2-5; 8 bases are shared with TRBD1. This CDR3 has 14 amino acids. Germline CDR1 and CDR2: SQVTM and ANQGSEA. The ends lost 7 bases at V and 4 bases at J; junction bases unmatched: 11.

This rearrangement joins TRBV5-4 to TRBJ2-7; 8 bases are a match to TRBD2. The CDR3 sequence is 14 residues long. Per germline, CDR1 SGHNT and CDR2 YYREEE (reference sequence). V shed 0 bases, J shed 6 bases, and the junction held 5 bases outside the gene matches. CDR3 sequence reads: CASSLAGTSTEQYF. DNA of the CDR3: TGTGCCAGCAGCTTGGCCGGGACTAGTACCGAGCAGTACTTC.

The gene calls are TRBV14 and TRBJ1-2; D gene unclear. Germline CDR1 and CDR2: SGHDN and FVKESK. V dropped 0 bases and J dropped 8 bases, with 10 bases sitting between them. The length of the CDR3 is 13 residues. The CDR3 coding sequence is TGTGCCAGCAGCCAAGATAACGCGTCGGGCTACACCTTC. It translates to CASSQDNASGYTF.

This clone was observed a few times. The J gene is TRBJ2-3, the V gene TRBV19, with a possible D match to TRBD2 (6 bases). Germline CDR1 and CDR2: LNHDA and SQIVND (reference sequence). The V and J ends lost 2 bases and 0 bases respectively, with 12 bases between them. This CDR3 has 16 residues. The CDR3 DNA sequence: TGTGCCAGTAGTATAAGATGGGGGACTAGCACAGATACGCAGTATTTT. Translating gives CASSIRWGTSTDTQYF.

The chain carries TRBV6-6 and TRBJ2-1; D call uncertain. Germline V gene lookup returns CDR1 MNHNY and CDR2 SVGAGI (reference sequence). The CDR3 is 11 residues long. V dropped 2 bases and J dropped 8 bases, with 4 bases sitting between them. The CDR3 loop reads CASSYRDEQFF. In DNA, the CDR3 is TGTGCCAGCAGTTACCGGGATGAGCAGTTCTTC.

The V gene is TRBV6-6, the J gene TRBJ1-2; D remains unclear. V lost 3 bases and J 4 bases, leaving 9 bases between the germline ends. CDR1 is MNHNY and CDR2 is SVGAGI in the germline V gene (reference sequence). The CDR3 is 13 amino acids. CDR3 bases: TGTGCCAGCAGTTATCGGGGTGGCTATGGCTACACCTTC. Amino acids: CASSYRGGYGYTF.

CDR3 sequence reads: CASNLETGKSYGYTF. The CDR3 DNA reads TGTGCCAGCAACCTAGAGACAGGGAAATCCTATGGCTACACCTTC. This chain joins TRBV16 and TRBJ1-2; 7 nucleotides line up with TRBD1. This CDR3 is 15 amino acids long. J was trimmed by 4 bases and V by 7 bases; bases with no gene match: 12. From germline, CDR1 is KGHSY and CDR2 FQNENV.

V is TRBV27 and J is TRBJ2-7, with 7 bases lining up with TRBD2. In germline, CDR1 is MNHEY, CDR2 SMNVEV (reference sequence). Trimming cost V 5 bases and J 6 bases; bases outside gene matches: 4. This CDR3 contains 12 residues. The chain's CDR3 is CASSSGTVEQYF. CDR3 sequence (DNA): TGTGCCAGCAGTAGCGGGACCGTCGAGCAGTACTTC.

The J gene is TRBJ1-5, the V gene TRBV6-5, with 8 bases aligning to TRBD1. Germline V gene sequence: CDR1 MNHEY, CDR2 SVGAGI. CDR3 length equals 14 residues. J lost 6 bases, V lost 6 bases, and 7 bases had no gene match. CDR3 residues: CASSQDRASQPQHF. CDR3 DNA: TGTGCCAGCAGCCAGGACAGGGCCAGTCAGCCCCAGCATTTT.

V is TRBV7-3 and J is TRBJ2-1, with TRBD1 matching 7 bases. Germline V lookup: CDR1 SGHTA, CDR2 FQGTGA. The V segment lost 4 bases and the J segment 9 bases; nucleotides outside the gene matches: 9. The CDR3 sequence is 14 residues long. DNA of the CDR3: TGTGCCAGCAGCTCCTCCCGACAGGGTGGTGAGCAGTTCTTC. This encodes CASSSSRQGGEQFF.

This chain joins TRBV5-1 and TRBJ2-7; 9 positions agree with TRBD1. This CDR3 is built from 15 residues. V lost 4 bases and J lost 4; bases outside the gene matches: 9. Germline V gene sequence: CDR1 SGHRS, CDR2 YFSETQ. The CDR3 region is CASSGLDRGTYEQYF. CDR3 coding DNA: TGCGCCAGCAGCGGTCTGGACAGGGGAACTTACGAGCAGTACTTC.

The chain recombines TRBV4-1 with TRBJ2-5; TRBD1 matches 7 bases. The J call may be in error: the DNA end matches TRBJ2-7 better. The germline gives CDR1 MGHRA, CDR2 YSYEKL. The CDR3 is 15 amino acids. DNA for the CDR3: TGCGCCAGCAGCCAGGACGGACAGGATAGCTACGAGCAGTACTTC. Amino acid sequence: CASSQDGQDSYEQYF.

The chain has TRBV10-3 and TRBJ2-1; 7 bases align to TRBD1. CDR1 is ENHRY and CDR2 is SYGVKD in the germline V gene. With 2 bases clipped from V and 7 bases from J, the junction kept 8 bases outside the gene matches. The CDR3 has 15 amino acids. CDR3 sequence: CAISENRGDGNEQFF. DNA for the CDR3: TGTGCCATCAGTGAGAACAGGGGAGATGGGAATGAGCAGTTCTTC.

The rearrangement uses TRBV2 and TRBJ1-1; 7 nucleotides line up with TRBD1. Germline V lookup: CDR1 SNHLY, CDR2 FYNNEI. V lost 6 bases to trimming and J lost 6 bases; unmatched junction nucleotides: 10. CDR3 size: 14 residues. Here the CDR3 DNA reads TGTGCCAGCAGCCATAGGGGGCGCGGAGCTGAAGCTTTCTTT. It codes for CASSHRGRGAEAFF. Using reference TRBV2 and TRBJ1-1 for the parts outside the CDR3, the full variable domain is EPEVTQTPSHQVTQMGQEVILRCVPISNHLYFYWYRQILGQKVEFLVSFYNNEISEKSEIFDDQFSVERPDGSNFTLKIRSTKLEDSAMYFCASSHRGRGAEAFFGQGTRLTVV.

The rearrangement joins TRBV7-2 to TRBJ2-1, with 14 bases that match TRBD2. Germline CDR1 reads SGHTA; CDR2 reads FQGNSA. The J segment lost 8 bases and the V segment lost 6 bases, leaving 6 bases of the junction unmatched. The CDR3 contains 15 residues. The CDR3 reads CASRTGTSGSYEQFF. CDR3 DNA: TGTGCCAGCAGGACTGGGACTAGCGGGAGCTATGAGCAGTTCTTC.

Concerning this clone itself: A read error may account for a junction end that differs from germline. The chain combines TRBV2 with TRBJ2-5; D might be TRBD1 (6 bases). Germline CDR1 and CDR2: SNHLY and FYNNEI. The CDR3 covers 14 residues. The DNA for the CDR3 is TGTGCCAGCAGTGCCAGGACAGACCAAGAGGCCCAGTACTTC. Its translation is CASSARTDQEAQYF.

CDR3 sequence: CASSRNEEPLHF. CDR3 coding DNA: TGTGCCAGCAGCCGCAACGAGGAGCCCCTCCACTTT. The chain carries TRBV28 and TRBJ1-6; D remains unclear. Trimming pared 6 bases from V and 13 bases from J, leaving 13 bases between. From germline, CDR1 is MDHEN and CDR2 SYDVKM. This CDR3 contains 12 residues.

This chain joins TRBV11-3 and TRBJ2-1, with a weak D call TRBD1 (5 bases). Germline CDR1 and CDR2: SGHNT and YENEEA. V was pared by 8 bases and J by 1 base, with 12 bases between. The CDR3 is made up of 14 amino acids. CDR3 coding DNA: TGTGCCAGCGGGCAGCAGGGTTCCTACAATGAGCAGTTCTTC. Translating it yields CASGQQGSYNEQFF.

The chain carries TRBV28 and TRBJ2-5; a possible D gene is TRBD1 (6 bases). The CDR3 extends over 15 amino acids. Germline V CDR1 and CDR2: MDHEN, SYDVKM. Trimming pared 10 bases from V and 5 bases from J, leaving 23 bases between. CDR3 amino acids: CAITTGTWTGETQYF. DNA for the CDR3: TGTGCCATCACAACCGGGACATGGACCGGCGAGACCCAGTACTTC.

The CDR3, as DNA: TGTGCCAGCAGCTTGGGCGGGAGCGGCACAGATACGCAGTATTTT. This translates into CASSLGGSGTDTQYF. The rearrangement uses TRBV5-6 and TRBJ2-3; 7 bases fit TRBD2. Germline V CDR1 and CDR2: SGHDT, YYEEEE. This CDR3 has 15 amino acids. Trimming took 0 bases from V and 1 from J; bases not matched to a gene: 2.

The CDR3: CASSSGGGSPLHF. CDR3 nucleotides: TGTGCCAGCAGCTCGGGAGGAGGTTCACCCCTCCACTTT. The chain has TRBV7-9 and TRBJ1-6; D gene ambiguous. Germline V CDR1 and CDR2: SEHNR, FQNEAQ (reference sequence). The CDR3 is 13 amino acids. V shed 4 bases and J shed 9 bases, with 10 bases lying between them.

The chain is built from TRBV28 and TRBJ2-1, with 10 nucleotides matching TRBD2. Looked up from germline, CDR1 is MDHEN and CDR2 is SYDVKM. With V trimmed by 6 bases and J by 9 bases, 8 bases remained unmatched. CDR3 length: 14 amino acids. This chain's CDR3 is CASRPSGSTSEQFF. DNA for the CDR3: TGTGCCAGCAGACCTAGCGGGAGTACGAGTGAGCAGTTCTTC.

The chain combines TRBV11-2 with TRBJ1-1; 8 bases align to TRBD1. The V gene end was trimmed by 1 base and the J gene end by 3 bases; junction bases not matched to a gene: 1. In germline, CDR1 is SGHAT, CDR2 FQNNGV. CDR3 length: 14 residues. The CDR3 region is CASSLGTGYTEAFF. CDR3 DNA sequence: TGTGCCAGCAGCTTAGGGACAGGGTACACTGAAGCTTTCTTT.